This TCR beta chain was sequenced in a study of OX40 agonist ivuxolimab in advanced cancers. General study points: Partial responders at 0.1-3.0 mg/kg showed near-lowest clonal expansion. Fewer expanded clones were found on average in CD4+ than in CD8+ T cells.

A remark on this clone: No antigen is known for it.

Here immunoSEQ multiplex PCR was the method, and the copy in TCRdb shows in-frame clones only, minus some. Of 25,000 to 35,000 clones in the sample, more than 90% were seen once. The germline V and J ends were trimmed by 5 bases and 3 bases, with 14 bases remaining between them. This CDR3 has 15 residues. Germline V gene data show CDR1 as MNHEY and CDR2 as SMNVEV (reference sequence). This sequence was found in an adult with an advanced solid tumor such as melanoma, head and neck, liver or kidney cancer. This specimen consisted of CD4+ or CD8+ T cells sorted from blood, obtained in a trial of the OX40 agonist ivuxolimab. This rearrangement joins TRBV27 to TRBJ2-1, with TRBD2 as a possible D gene (6 bases). The CDR3 region has the DNA TGTGCCAGCAGTACACGACTAGGCGGCTACAATGAGCAGTTCTTC. It yields the protein CASSTRLGGYNEQFF.